Described below is a single TCR beta chain sequence and its context. Clones were read by immunoSEQ multiplex PCR, and TCRdb kept only the in-frame ones, dropping some. The sample lists approximately 23,000 clones, about 90% seen once, with approximately 0.72% in the top ten. These data belong to a study of T cell changes during pregnancy in multiple sclerosis. The starting material was CD4+ T cells from peripheral blood mononuclear cells, obtained in the third trimester of pregnancy. This sequence was found in a female donor in good health, enrolled as a control in a pregnancy study.

CDR3 sequence: CASYRPGQGSDTQYF. CDR3 DNA: TGTGCCAGCTACCGCCCGGGACAGGGCTCCGATACGCAGTATTTT. The chain recombines TRBV19 with TRBJ2-3, with TRBD1 matching over 9 bases. CDR3 length: 15 residues. Trimming took 9 bases from V and 6 from J; bases not matched to a gene: 13. Looked up from germline, CDR1 is LNHDA and CDR2 is SQIVND (reference sequence).